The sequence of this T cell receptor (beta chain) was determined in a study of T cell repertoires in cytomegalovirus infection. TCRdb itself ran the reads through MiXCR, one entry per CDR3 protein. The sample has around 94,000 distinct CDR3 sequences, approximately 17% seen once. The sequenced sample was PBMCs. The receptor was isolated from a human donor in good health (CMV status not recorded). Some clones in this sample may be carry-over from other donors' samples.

CDR3 in amino acids: CVPSERRSYEQYF. The CDR3 coding sequence is TGTGTGCCTTCCGAACGGCGCTCCTACGAGCAGTACTTC. The rearrangement uses TRBV6-4 and TRBJ2-7; no firm D call. Per the germline V gene, CDR1 is MRHNA and CDR2 is SNTAGT. This CDR3 comprises 13 residues.